This T cell receptor (beta chain) was sequenced during a study of read filtering for tumor transcriptome and immune sequencing. Study information: Transcriptome libraries were built from DNase-treated RNA. Study observations and caveats: Single-read clonotypes: 80% to 90% of IR-seq clonotypes (around 3.4% of reads), roughly 73% of RNA-seq clonotypes (nearly 45% of reads). IR-seq and RNA-seq agreed better without single-read clonotypes.

With 4 bases clipped from V and 4 bases from J, the junction kept 12 bases outside the gene matches. The CDR3 contains 16 residues. Germline lookup yields CDR1 SGHDT and CDR2 YYEEEE. Concerning this clonotype: As yet, its antigen is unknown.

The library was built from 400 to 500 ng RNA with molecular barcoded adaptors for alpha/delta and beta/gamma chains. TCRdb recomputed calls from the reads with MiXCR, one row per CDR3 protein. The sample shows around 130,000 distinct CDR3 sequences, around 13% of them seen only once. Bone marrow was sampled from every patient at the time of active disease. This sequence was found in a donor at least 40 years old with multiple myeloma. The chain combines TRBV5-6 with TRBJ2-5, with 8 bases that match TRBD2. The sequenced sample consisted of a population of CD138-negative cells sorted from bone marrow. The CDR3 DNA is TGTGCCAGCAGCCTGGGCGGGGGGCATCTAGGAGAGACCCAGTACTTC. It yields the protein CASSLGGGHLGETQYF.